The T cell receptor (beta chain) described here comes from a study of cytotoxic CD8 clonotypes in ibrutinib-treated CLL (dated by TCRdb to the early 2020s). Some background on the complete study: The cohort included roughly 15 treatment-naive and ten to twelve relapsed/refractory patients; 17 to 18 were IGHV unmutated. Responses were partial in approximately 24 patients and complete in 2; after median 68 months follow-up, about 14 stayed in remission and roughly twelve progressed. Response samples were taken after a median of 12 months on treatment, ranging from 6 to 36 months. An average of around 250,000 productive templates and roughly 94,000 productive rearrangements was obtained per sample. Longitudinal samples were obtainable from 26 of the 86 participants in the trial. Cryopreserved peripheral blood mononuclear cells were obtained prior to treatment, at the time of response, and at either disease progression or sustained remission. General findings and caveats noted by the study authors: Baseline clonality was found to be higher than that of age-matched healthy donors and was strongly correlated with circulating CD8+ T-cell counts. Public clonotypes were rare and either contracted or stayed stable during treatment, and the rise in clonality at ibrutinib response reflected the expansion of private clonotypes. At ibrutinib response clonality went up, during sustained remission it held steady, and at progression it dropped back toward baseline. Sampling times were not matched between patients in sustained remission and patients whose disease was progressing, and lymph node repertoires were not examined.

The junction carries 10 bases between V and J, which are trimmed by 0 bases and 1 base respectively. The CDR3, from cysteine to phenylalanine, totals 16 residues. Here the CDR3 DNA is all that survives: 48 bases in frame from base 1. According to the germline V gene, CDR1 reads SGDLS and CDR2 reads YYNGEE. A MiSeq instrument was used for deep resolution sequencing, which targeted depths ranging from 1 in 1 million up to 1 in 200,000 T cells, with coverage averaging 10x for each clonotype. The immunoSEQ hsTCRB Kit was used to generate the TCR beta libraries. As for the authors' bioinformatics: Data were analyzed with ImmunoSEQ Data Assistant and ImmunoSEQ Analyzer, with V, D and J genes assigned per IMGT definitions. Clonality, which ranges from 0 to 1, was calculated by subtracting the normalized Shannon entropy of productive rearrangement frequencies from one. Only overrepresented clonotypes making up at least 0.05% of each patient's repertoire were included in the public clonotype analysis. About 13 age-matched healthy donor repertoires from immuneACCESS were used as controls for clonality. In its TCRdb copy, this immuneACCESS table keeps in-frame sequences only and misses some clones. Where compared with another copy, unresolved V genes explain less than half of these, and the others have no known cause. D and trimming come from the DNA, and the V and J calls and clone size come from that table. The sample profile shows some 290,000 clones; about 80% of them were found once. In total, the top ten clones hold under 8.5% of the sample.

Worth noting for this clone: Its antigen remains unidentified. Base-call qualities are not available, and no considerably larger clone is one nucleotide away.

Roughly 2 micrograms of genomic DNA were extracted from cryopreserved PBMCs for TCR beta library preparation. Longitudinal blood samples from CLL patients on ibrutinib monotherapy were analyzed using high-throughput TCR beta sequencing. Patients were enrolled in a phase 2 open-label single-center ibrutinib monotherapy trial. The chain was built from TRBV9 and TRBJ2-2, with no confidently assigned D gene. The TCR originated in a human donor with chronic lymphocytic leukemia. The sequencing here drew on PBMCs, taken before ibrutinib treatment. DNA sequence: TGTGCCAGCAGCGTAGGTTCCGGGTTGAACACCGGGGAGCTGTTTTTT. This translates into CASSVGSGLNTGELFF. With all but the CDR3 taken from the reference TRBV9 and TRBJ2-2 genes, the full variable domain is: DSGVTQTPKHLITATGQRVTLRCSPRSGDLSVYWYQQSLDQGLQFLIQYYNGEERAKGNILERFSAQQFPDLHSELNLSSLELGDSALYFCASSVGSGLNTGELFFGEGSRLTVL.